The 7 T cell receptor beta chains below were found in one sample sequenced in a study of early T cells in non-severe SARS-CoV-2 infection. MiXCR, applied by TCRdb to the 5' RACE reads, yields one record per CDR3 protein. The table includes 65,000 to 95,000 distinct CDR3 sequences, over 9% detected once. The sample was whole blood. The receptors here all came from an adult who was a healthcare worker with PCR-confirmed SARS-CoV-2 infection or an uninfected control (not recorded which).

The table lists this clonotype with a few counts. V and J are TRBV7-3 and TRBJ2-7; no definite D call. CDR3 length: 13 residues. The germline V gene has CDR1 SGHTA and CDR2 FQGTGA. The V and J ends lost 4 bases and 3 bases respectively, with 10 bases between them. This CDR3 reads CASSSALHYEQYF. CDR3 DNA sequence: TGTGCCAGCAGCTCAGCACTACACTACGAGCAGTACTTC.

The table lists this clonotype with many counts. The chain couples TRBV10-2 to TRBJ2-1, with D maybe TRBD1 (5 bases). Trimming left V 2 bases short and J 1 base short, with 15 bases between. CDR3 length equals 17 residues. Germline CDR1 reads WSHSY; CDR2 reads SAAADI. In nucleotides, the CDR3 is TGCGCCAGCAGTGAGCACCGTACAGGCGTATCCTACAATGAGCAGTTCTTC. Translating gives CASSEHRTGVSYNEQFF.

This chain uses TRBV28 with TRBJ2-6; the D gene is possibly TRBD1 (6 bases). Germline CDR1 is MDHEN and CDR2 is SYDVKM. The CDR3 loop spans 17 amino acids. Trimming removed 4 bases at V and 0 bases at J, with 13 bases between. CDR3 amino acids: CASSSTGTFSGANVLTF. For the CDR3, the DNA is TGTGCCAGCAGTTCCACAGGGACCTTCTCTGGGGCCAACGTCCTGACTTTC.

This clonotype was counted many times. This chain uses TRBV5-1 with TRBJ2-1; 7 nucleotides match TRBD2. Germline V gene sequence: CDR1 SGHRS, CDR2 YFSETQ. After removal of 2 bases from V and 0 bases from J, the junction contained 5 bases not matched to a gene. CDR3 length: 16 residues. CDR3 in amino acids: CASSLGGSSSYNEQFF. CDR3 in DNA: TGCGCCAGCAGCTTAGGCGGGAGCAGCTCCTACAATGAGCAGTTCTTC.

This clonotype was observed a few times. The chain recombines TRBV27 with TRBJ2-1; 11 bases are a match to TRBD2. In germline, CDR1 is MNHEY, CDR2 SMNVEV (reference sequence). V was clipped by 8 bases and J by 4 bases; unmatched bases: 7. CDR3 length equals 15 residues. CDR3 residues: CASGPTSGIYNEQFF. The DNA of the CDR3 is TGTGCCAGCGGGCCGACTAGCGGGATTTACAATGAGCAGTTCTTC.

This clonotype was counted many times. The chain recombines TRBV20-1 with TRBJ2-3, with 7 bases fitting TRBD1. The CDR3 is made up of 12 amino acids. With 3 bases clipped from V and 7 bases from J, the junction kept 4 bases outside the gene matches. Per the germline V gene, CDR1 is DFQATT and CDR2 is SNEGSKA (reference sequence). This CDR3 is CSASPGGYTQYF. The DNA of the CDR3 is TGCAGTGCTAGTCCAGGGGGATATACGCAGTATTTT.

CDR3 in amino acids: CASSLTGGPNSPLHF. In DNA form, the CDR3 reads TGTGCCAGCAGTCTTACAGGAGGACCCAATTCACCCCTCCACTTT. V and J are TRBV12-3 or TRBV12-4 and TRBJ1-6; a weak D match, TRBD1 (5 bases). V lost 5 bases and J 7 bases, leaving 15 bases between the germline ends. CDR3 length: 15 amino acids.